This T cell receptor (beta chain) stems from a study of blood T cell repertoires in COVID-19. At the level of the study: Samples representing acute and convalescent COVID-19 were sourced from the United States, Italy and Spain. Nucleic acid was either cDNA or gDNA, and it came from T cells, B-cell-depleted T cells, or PBMCs.

The CDR3 has 13 amino acids. V dropped 3 bases and J dropped 8 bases, with 13 bases sitting between them. CDR1 is MDHEN and CDR2 is SYDVKM in the germline V gene. Authors' processing steps: Estimation of nucleated cell counts relied on the amplification of reference gene primers. Profiling relied on immunoSEQ multiplex PCR, and the TCRdb table lists in-frame clones only, not all of them. Clone size and the V and J calls come from that table; the DNA yielded D and trimming. Among about 54,000 clones, roughly 76% were seen once, and the ten largest hold approximately 5.7%. The rearrangement joins TRBV28 to TRBJ1-1; D might be TRBD1 (5 bases). The source of this sequence is a woman aged 55 to 70 with acute or convalescent COVID-19. The sample taken for sequencing was peripheral blood. The CDR3 reads CASSLPQGFEAFF. In DNA, the CDR3 is TGTGCCAGCAGTTTGCCTCAGGGTTTCGAAGCTTTCTTT.